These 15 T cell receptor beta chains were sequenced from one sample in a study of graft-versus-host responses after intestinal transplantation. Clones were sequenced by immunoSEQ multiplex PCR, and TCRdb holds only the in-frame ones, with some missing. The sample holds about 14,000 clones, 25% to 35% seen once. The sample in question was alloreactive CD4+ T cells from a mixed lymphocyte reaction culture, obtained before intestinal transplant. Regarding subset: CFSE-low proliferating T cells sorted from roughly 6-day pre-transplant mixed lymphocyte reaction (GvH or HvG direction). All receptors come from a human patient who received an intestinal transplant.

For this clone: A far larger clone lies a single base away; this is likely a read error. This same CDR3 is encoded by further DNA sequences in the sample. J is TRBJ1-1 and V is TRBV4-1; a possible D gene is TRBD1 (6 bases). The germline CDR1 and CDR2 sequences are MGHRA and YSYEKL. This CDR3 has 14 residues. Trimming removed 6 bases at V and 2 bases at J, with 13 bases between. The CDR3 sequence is CASSRDRLNTEAFF. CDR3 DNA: TGCGCCAGCAGTCGCGACAGGCTCAACACTGAAGCTTTCTTT.

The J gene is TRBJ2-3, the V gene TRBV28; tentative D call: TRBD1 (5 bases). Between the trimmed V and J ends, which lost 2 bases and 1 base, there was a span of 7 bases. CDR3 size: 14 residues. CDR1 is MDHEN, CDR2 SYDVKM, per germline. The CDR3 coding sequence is TGTGCCAGCAGTTTACAGGGCCGCACAGATACGCAGTATTTT. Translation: CASSLQGRTDTQYF.

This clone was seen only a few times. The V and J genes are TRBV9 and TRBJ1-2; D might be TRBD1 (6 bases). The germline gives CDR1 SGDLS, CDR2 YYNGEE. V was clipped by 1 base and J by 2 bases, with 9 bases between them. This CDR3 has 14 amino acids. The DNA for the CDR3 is TGTGCCAGCAGCGTATCGGACAGCAACTATGGCTACACCTTC. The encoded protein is CASSVSDSNYGYTF.

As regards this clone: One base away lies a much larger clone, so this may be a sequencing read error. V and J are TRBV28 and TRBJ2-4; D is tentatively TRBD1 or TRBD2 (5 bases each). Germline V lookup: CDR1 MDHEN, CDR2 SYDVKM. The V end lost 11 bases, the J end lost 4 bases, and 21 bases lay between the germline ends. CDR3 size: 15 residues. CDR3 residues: CAGTNLGRKKNIQYF. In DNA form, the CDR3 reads TGTGCCGGCACCAACCTGGGACGGAAGAAAAACATTCAGTACTTC. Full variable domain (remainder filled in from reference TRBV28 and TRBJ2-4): DVKVTQSSRYLVKRTGEKVFLECVQDMDHENMFWYRQDPGLGLRLIYFSYDVKMKEKGDIPEGYSVSREKKERFSLILESASTNQTSMYLCAGTNLGRKKNIQYFGAGTRLSVL.

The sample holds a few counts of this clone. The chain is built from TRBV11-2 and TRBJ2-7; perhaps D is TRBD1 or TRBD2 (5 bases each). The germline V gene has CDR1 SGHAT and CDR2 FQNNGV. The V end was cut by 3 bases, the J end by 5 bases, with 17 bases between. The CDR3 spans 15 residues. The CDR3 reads CASSFTGTLRNEQYF. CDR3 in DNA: TGTGCCAGCAGCTTCACCGGGACCTTGCGCAACGAGCAGTACTTC.

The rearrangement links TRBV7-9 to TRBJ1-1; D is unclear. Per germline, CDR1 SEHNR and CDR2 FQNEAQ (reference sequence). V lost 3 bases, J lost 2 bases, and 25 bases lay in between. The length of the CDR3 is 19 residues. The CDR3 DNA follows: TGTGCCAGCAGCTTGCTTTTGGGGTCAACCTTGAGAGGCAACACTGAAGCTTTCTTT. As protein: CASSLLLGSTLRGNTEAFF. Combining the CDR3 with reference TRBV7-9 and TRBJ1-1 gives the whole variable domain DTGVSQNPRHKITKRGQNVTFRCDPISEHNRLYWYRQTLGQGPEFLTYFQNEAQLEKSRLLSDRFSAERPKGSFSTLEIQRTEQGDSAMYLCASSLLLGSTLRGNTEAFFGQGTRLTVV.

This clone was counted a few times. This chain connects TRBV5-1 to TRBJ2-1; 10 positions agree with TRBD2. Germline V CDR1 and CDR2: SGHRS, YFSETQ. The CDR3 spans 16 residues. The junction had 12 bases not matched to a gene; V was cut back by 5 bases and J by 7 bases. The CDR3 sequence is CASSPSLAGASNEQFF. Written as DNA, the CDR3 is TGCGCCAGCAGTCCTAGTCTAGCGGGAGCTTCGAATGAGCAGTTCTTC. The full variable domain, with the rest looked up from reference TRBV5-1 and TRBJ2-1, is KAGVTQTPRYLIKTRGQQVTLSCSPISGHRSVSWYQQTPGQGLQFLFEYFSETQRNKGNFPGRFSGRQFSNSRSEMNVSTLELGDSALYLCASSPSLAGASNEQFFGPGTRLTVL.

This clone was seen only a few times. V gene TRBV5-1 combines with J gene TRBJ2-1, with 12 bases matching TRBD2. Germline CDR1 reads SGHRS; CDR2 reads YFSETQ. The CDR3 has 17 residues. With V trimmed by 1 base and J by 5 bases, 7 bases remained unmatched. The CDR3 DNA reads TGCGCCAGCAGCTTGCCCCGGACTAGCGGGGACCACAATGAGCAGTTCTTC. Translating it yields CASSLPRTSGDHNEQFF.

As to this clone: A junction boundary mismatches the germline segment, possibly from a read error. DNA for the CDR3: TGTGCCAGCAGTTACTCTGCCTCTGGAAAGACCATATATTTT. Protein sequence: CASSYSASGKTIYF. The V and J genes are TRBV6-5 and TRBJ1-3; D remains ambiguous. The CDR3 extends over 14 amino acids. Germline V gives CDR1 MNHEY, CDR2 SVGAGI.

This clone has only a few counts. The CDR3 sequence: CAISATGARSPLHF. In nucleotides, the CDR3 is TGTGCCATCAGTGCGACAGGGGCTCGTTCACCCCTCCACTTT. This chain links TRBV10-3 with TRBJ1-6, with 8 bases fitting TRBD1. This CDR3 is 14 amino acids long. The ends lost 4 bases at V and 9 bases at J; junction bases unmatched: 5. Germline CDR1 reads ENHRY; CDR2 reads SYGVKD.

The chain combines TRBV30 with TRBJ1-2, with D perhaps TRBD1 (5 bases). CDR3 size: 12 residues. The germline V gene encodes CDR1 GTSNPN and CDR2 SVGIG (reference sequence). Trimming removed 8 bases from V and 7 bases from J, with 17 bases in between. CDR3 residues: CAGAQGRAGYTF. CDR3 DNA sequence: TGTGCCGGGGCCCAGGGAAGAGCTGGCTACACCTTC.

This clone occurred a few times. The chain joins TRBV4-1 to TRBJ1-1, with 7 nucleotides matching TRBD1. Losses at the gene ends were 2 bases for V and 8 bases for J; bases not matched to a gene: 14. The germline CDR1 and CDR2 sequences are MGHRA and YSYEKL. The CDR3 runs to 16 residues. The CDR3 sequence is CASSQRREGASGEAFF. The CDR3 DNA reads TGCGCCAGCAGCCAACGAAGGGAGGGGGCATCGGGCGAAGCTTTCTTT.

CDR3: CASSGPTNYGYTF. The CDR3 region has the DNA TGTGCCAGCAGTGGGCCAACTAACTATGGCTACACCTTC. V gene TRBV2 combines with J gene TRBJ1-2; D ambiguous. V lost 4 bases to trimming and J lost 0 bases, with 6 bases between them. Germline V gives CDR1 SNHLY, CDR2 FYNNEI. CDR3 length equals 13 residues. Together with reference TRBV2 and TRBJ1-2, the CDR3 gives the full variable domain: EPEVTQTPSHQVTQMGQEVILRCVPISNHLYFYWYRQILGQKVEFLVSFYNNEISEKSEIFDDQFSVERPDGSNFTLKIRSTKLEDSAMYFCASSGPTNYGYTFGSGTRLTVV.

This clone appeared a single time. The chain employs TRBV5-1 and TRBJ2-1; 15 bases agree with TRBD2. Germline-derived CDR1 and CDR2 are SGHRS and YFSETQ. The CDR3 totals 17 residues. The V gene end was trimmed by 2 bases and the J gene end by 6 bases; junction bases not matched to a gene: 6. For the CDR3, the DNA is TGCGCCAGCAGCTTCCCCGGGACTAGCGGGAGGAGCAATGAGCAGTTCTTC. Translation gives CASSFPGTSGRSNEQFF.

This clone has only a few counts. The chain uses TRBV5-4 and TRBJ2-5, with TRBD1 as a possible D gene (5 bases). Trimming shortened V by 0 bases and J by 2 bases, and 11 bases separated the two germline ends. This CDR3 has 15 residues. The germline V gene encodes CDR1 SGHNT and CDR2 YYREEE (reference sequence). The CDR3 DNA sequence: TGTGCCAGCAGCTTGGGACAGAACCGACAAGAGACCCAGTACTTC. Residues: CASSLGQNRQETQYF.